Sequencing of this T cell receptor (beta chain) was carried out in a study of shared clonotypes between healthy human individuals. The CDR3 is 14 amino acids. Trimming pared 0 bases from V and 4 bases from J, leaving 9 bases between. Germline V CDR1 and CDR2: SGDLS, YYNGEE. Study outcomes and limitations: When naive CD4 clonotypes were compared across a few donors, approximately 5% were shared. Clonotype sharing levels among donors were expected to vary with sequencing depth.

In its sample, this clone was seen once. Its antigen is unidentified. This same CDR3 is encoded by further DNA sequences in the sample. CD8 cells classed as naive were CD45RO-negative and positively selected for CCR7, excluding terminally differentiated effector memory CD45RA+ cells. Those who donated, Caucasian adults without exception, all lived in Nashville, Tennessee. Some clones are missing from TCRdb's copy, which holds only in-frame ones; the method was immunoSEQ multiplex PCR. Found here are about 2,100,000 clones, under 95% of them singletons; the top ten hold about 1.5%. The sample comprised naive CD8+ T cells from PBMCs. The chain employs TRBV9 and TRBJ2-3; possibly TRBD2 for D (5 bases). This TCR came from a man in his late teens or twenties in good health. Some clones in this sample may be carry-over from other donors' samples. CDR3 sequence: CASSVEVGADTQYF. DNA of the CDR3: TGTGCCAGCAGCGTAGAGGTCGGGGCAGATACGCAGTATTTT.